The clone carrying this T cell receptor (beta chain) has only a few counts. What it binds is not known. This specimen belongs to a study of response to subunit inactivated influenza vaccine. Overall study results and limits: Authors suggested each seasonal influenza vaccination recruits few new T cells.

Using its own MiXCR run on the RT-PCR reads, TCRdb lists one record per CDR3 protein. The sample includes some 190,000 distinct CDR3 sequences, around 14% of them seen just once. CDR3 size: 14 residues. Germline CDR1 SQVTM, CDR2 ANQGSEA. V dropped 3 bases and J dropped 5; count of bases not matched to a gene: 9. This rearrangement joins TRBV29-1 to TRBJ2-5, with TRBD1 matching 7 bases. The sequence derives from a man in his forties or fifties who received an inactivated influenza vaccine. The source material was CD8+ T cells sorted from PBMCs, sampled roughly 5 days after vaccination. CDR3 sequence reads: CSVDGPGGVETQYF. CDR3 coding DNA: TGCAGCGTTGATGGGCCAGGGGGAGTGGAGACCCAGTACTTC.